The clone carrying this TCR beta chain was seen only once. The antigen is not known. Germline V gives CDR1 MNHNS, CDR2 SASEGT. With 2 bases clipped from V and 10 bases from J, the junction kept 4 bases outside the gene matches. The CDR3 runs to 12 residues. The data belong to a study of identifying expanded T cells in peripheral blood. Whole-study results and caveats: Over two and four weeks, about 15 and 19 clones changed, versus around 1.2 between replicates. Approximately 2-week clone count variance significantly increased as total template count grew.

The protocol was immunoSEQ multiplex PCR, while the TCRdb copy is restricted to in-frame clones and leaves out a portion. Of some 99,000 clones in the sample, 88% were seen once. No infections or other immune events were documented during collection. This chain joins TRBV6-1 and TRBJ2-7, with 8 bases matching TRBD2. Sequencing input: blood. This sequence originates from a person aged 18 to 75 in good health. DNA for the CDR3: TGTGCCAGCAGTGAAACTAGCGGCAGACAGTACTTC. This encodes CASSETSGRQYF.